These 22 T cell receptor beta chains were all obtained from the same sample, sequenced in a study of blood T cell repertoires in COVID-19. This table comes from immunoSEQ multiplex PCR, and its TCRdb copy is limited to in-frame clones, with some not included. In the table there are approximately 60,000 clones, 65% to 90% of which are singletons. Sequenced material: peripheral blood. All receptors derive from a human donor in a cohort sampled during active COVID-19.

V gene TRBV10-3 combines with J gene TRBJ2-7; 11 bases fit TRBD1. Germline-derived CDR1 and CDR2 are ENHRY and SYGVKD. Trimming took 3 bases from V and 4 from J; bases not matched to a gene: 8. The CDR3 is 16 amino acids. The CDR3 loop is CAISDGTGGSRYEQYF. The CDR3 nucleotides read TGTGCCATCAGTGACGGGACAGGGGGATCCCGATACGAGCAGTACTTC.

The rearrangement uses TRBV30 and TRBJ1-3; 7 nucleotides align to TRBD1. The CDR3 length is 12 residues. J was trimmed by 4 bases and V by 7 bases; bases with no gene match: 4. Per germline, CDR1 GTSNPN and CDR2 SVGIG (reference sequence). The CDR3 spells CAYQGGGNTIYF. The CDR3 nucleotides are TGTGCCTACCAGGGGGGAGGAAACACCATATATTTT.

The chain joins TRBV5-1 to TRBJ2-3, with TRBD2 as a possible D gene (5 bases). V was trimmed by 0 bases and J by 0 bases, leaving 11 bases between them. Germline V lookup: CDR1 SGHRS, CDR2 YFSETQ. The CDR3 is made up of 16 amino acids. The CDR3 DNA reads as TGCGCCAGCAGCTTGGGGGCCAGCGGTAGCACAGATACGCAGTATTTT. The encoded protein is CASSLGASGSTDTQYF.

This clone was detected once. The J gene is TRBJ2-6, the V gene TRBV19; D ambiguous. CDR1 LNHDA and CDR2 SQIVND come from the germline V gene (reference sequence). Deletions cut 4 bases from V and 0 bases from J, with 7 bases between. The CDR3 contains 15 residues. The CDR3 sequence: CASSKPSSGANVLTF. The CDR3 region has the DNA TGTGCCAGTAGTAAACCGAGCTCTGGGGCCAACGTCCTGACTTTC.

The chain joins TRBV19 to TRBJ1-2; 8 bases are shared with TRBD1. J gave up 2 bases and V 3 bases, and 5 bases lay outside the gene matches. The germline V gene encodes CDR1 LNHDA and CDR2 SQIVND (reference sequence). The CDR3 runs 15 residues. The CDR3 coding sequence is TGTGCCAGTAGTATCTGGACAGGGACCAACTATGGCTACACCTTC. It encodes CASSIWTGTNYGYTF.

This chain uses TRBV10-2 with TRBJ2-2; a possible D gene is TRBD2 (5 bases). The length of the CDR3 is 17 residues. Germline V lookup: CDR1 WSHSY, CDR2 SAAADI. V was clipped by 0 bases and J by 2 bases, with 13 bases between them. This chain's CDR3 is CASSESLGLHNTGELFF. CDR3 bases: TGCGCCAGCAGTGAGTCGCTTGGACTGCATAACACCGGGGAGCTGTTTTTT.

The rearrangement links TRBV5-1 to TRBJ2-1; a weak D match, TRBD2 (5 bases). The germline V gene has CDR1 SGHRS and CDR2 YFSETQ. Trimming removed 5 bases at V and 9 bases at J, with 18 bases between. This CDR3 region has 14 residues. In DNA form, the CDR3 reads TGCGCCAGCAGACTAGAAACATCTCCCGGTGAGCAGTTCTTC. Its protein is CASRLETSPGEQFF.

The V and J genes are TRBV19 and TRBJ2-6, with 11 positions matching TRBD1. From germline, CDR1 is LNHDA and CDR2 SQIVND (reference sequence). Germline trimming cut 4 bases from V and 2 bases from J; bases unmatched to any gene: 1. The CDR3 has 16 residues. The CDR3 spells CASSRTGGTGANVLTF. CDR3 sequence (DNA): TGTGCCAGTAGTAGGACAGGGGGCACTGGGGCCAACGTCCTGACTTTC.

V gene TRBV29-1 combines with J gene TRBJ1-6; D might be TRBD1 (5 bases). V was clipped by 7 bases and J by 5 bases, with 12 bases between them. Germline values: CDR1 SQVTM, CDR2 ANQGSEA. The CDR3 contains 13 residues. CDR3: CSAAWGDNSPLHF. CDR3 DNA sequence: TGCAGCGCCGCCTGGGGGGATAATTCACCCCTCCACTTT.

This chain uses TRBV9 with TRBJ2-1; maybe TRBD2 (7 bases). Between the trimmed V and J ends, which lost 4 bases and 0 bases, there was a span of 14 bases. This CDR3 is 16 amino acids long. The germline V gene has CDR1 SGDLS and CDR2 YYNGEE. The CDR3: CASSLSGTLSYNEQFF. The CDR3 nucleotides read TGTGCCAGCAGCCTCAGCGGGACACTCTCCTACAATGAGCAGTTCTTC.

V is TRBV5-1 and J is TRBJ2-3, with TRBD1 identical over 8 bases. The CDR3 covers 16 residues. Trimming at V came to 4 bases and at J to 0 bases, leaving 7 bases not matched to a gene. Germline V gene data show CDR1 as SGHRS and CDR2 as YFSETQ. The DNA for the CDR3 is TGCGCCAGCAGCATACTTCGACAGGGGAGCACAGATACGCAGTATTTT. Translating gives CASSILRQGSTDTQYF.

CDR3 sequence (DNA): TGTGCCAGTAGGGGGGGGCCCCGGGAGACCCAGTACTTC. This sequence encodes CASRGGPRETQYF. V and J are TRBV19 and TRBJ2-5, with D possibly being TRBD2 (7 bases). The germline V gene has CDR1 LNHDA and CDR2 SQIVND (reference sequence). The length of the CDR3 is 13 residues. With 6 bases removed from V and 5 bases from J, the gap between germline ends came to 13 bases.

This rearrangement joins TRBV4-2 to TRBJ2-1; D may be TRBD2 (6 bases). The CDR3 has 15 residues. Trimming shortened V by 4 bases and J by 3 bases, and 13 bases separated the two germline ends. Germline CDR1 reads LGHNA; CDR2 reads YNFKEQ. CDR3 loop: CASSLDGSFYNEQFF. The CDR3 DNA follows: TGTGCCAGCAGCCTGGACGGGAGCTTCTACAATGAGCAGTTCTTC.

This sequence joins TRBV7-2 and TRBJ2-3; no definite D call. This CDR3 spans 13 amino acids. Germline-derived CDR1 and CDR2 are SGHTA and FQGNSA. V gave up 2 bases and J gave up 3 bases, with 6 bases separating them. CDR3: CASSLPITDTQYF. The CDR3 nucleotides read TGTGCCAGCAGCTTACCCATTACAGATACGCAGTATTTT.

The V gene is TRBV4-3, the J gene TRBJ1-2, with 7 bases lining up with TRBD1. The V gene's germline CDR1 is LGHNA and CDR2 YSLEER. The CDR3 is made up of 13 amino acids. V dropped 6 bases and J dropped 4; count of bases not matched to a gene: 5. CDR3 sequence: CASRSQGSYGYTF. As DNA, the CDR3 is TGCGCCAGCAGATCACAGGGGAGCTATGGCTACACCTTC.

J is TRBJ1-1 and V is TRBV30, with 7 bases matching TRBD1. Germline lookup yields CDR1 GTSNPN and CDR2 SVGIG (reference sequence). This CDR3 is 13 amino acids long. V gave up 4 bases and J gave up 0 bases; unmatched junction bases: 2. For the CDR3, the DNA is TGTGCCTGGACGGGACAGCTGAACACTGAAGCTTTCTTT. Translation: CAWTGQLNTEAFF.

The chain links TRBV4-3 to TRBJ2-4, with 10 bases aligning to TRBD2. CDR1 LGHNA and CDR2 YSLEER come from the germline V gene. V trimming: 1 base; J trimming: 4 bases; junction bases outside the gene matches: 7. CDR3 length: 17 amino acids. The CDR3 here is CASSQGPSGGPKNIQYF. The CDR3 DNA reads TGCGCCAGCAGCCAAGGACCTAGCGGGGGACCGAAAAACATTCAGTACTTC.

V usage is TRBV6-5 and J usage is TRBJ2-7; 8 bases match TRBD1. The germline gives CDR1 MNHEY, CDR2 SVGAGI. There are 15 residues in the CDR3. Trimming at V came to 6 bases and at J to 7 bases, leaving 14 bases not matched to a gene. This CDR3 is CASREPGGRSWEQYF. CDR3 sequence (DNA): TGTGCCAGCAGAGAGCCAGGGGGCAGATCGTGGGAGCAGTACTTC.

This sequence joins TRBV7-9 and TRBJ1-1; TRBD1 agrees at 7 bases. The CDR3 length is 14 residues. Germline V gene lookup returns CDR1 SEHNR and CDR2 FQNEAQ (reference sequence). The V and J ends lost 2 bases and 7 bases, in that order; junction bases with no gene match: 7. Here the CDR3 reads CASSLSTGVGEAFF. The CDR3, as DNA: TGTGCCAGCAGCTTATCAACAGGGGTGGGTGAAGCTTTCTTT.

The J gene is TRBJ1-5, the V gene TRBV11-2; D is uncertain. The CDR3 runs to 15 residues. The V end lost 1 base, the J end lost 5 bases, and 12 bases lay between the germline ends. The germline gives CDR1 SGHAT, CDR2 FQNNGV. This CDR3 is CASSLVPPPDQPQHF. CDR3 nucleotide sequence: TGTGCCAGCAGCTTAGTACCCCCCCCGGATCAGCCCCAGCATTTT. Full variable domain (outside the CDR3, taken from reference TRBV11-2 and TRBJ1-5): EAGVAQSPRYKIIEKRQSVAFWCNPISGHATLYWYQQILGQGPKLLIQFQNNGVVDDSQLPKDRFSAERLKGVDSTLKIQPAKLEDSAVYLCASSLVPPPDQPQHFGDGTRLSIL.

V usage is TRBV9 and J usage is TRBJ2-2, with D perhaps matching TRBD2 (5 bases). V was pared by 1 base and J by 1 base, with 14 bases between. This CDR3 has 17 amino acids. Looked up from germline, CDR1 is SGDLS and CDR2 is YYNGEE. CDR3 residues: CASSVMRGYLNTGELFF. The CDR3 DNA reads as TGTGCCAGCAGCGTAATGAGAGGGTATTTGAACACCGGGGAGCTGTTTTTT. The variable domain in full, with the rest retrieved from reference TRBV9 and TRBJ2-2, is DSGVTQTPKHLITATGQRVTLRCSPRSGDLSVYWYQQSLDQGLQFLIQYYNGEERAKGNILERFSAQQFPDLHSELNLSSLELGDSALYFCASSVMRGYLNTGELFFGEGSRLTVL.

The chain uses TRBV5-1 and TRBJ2-2; tentatively, D is TRBD1 (6 bases). Per germline, CDR1 SGHRS and CDR2 YFSETQ. Trimming removed 0 bases from V and 7 bases from J, with 13 bases in between. CDR3 length equals 15 residues. The CDR3 sequence: CASSLDRLGGGELFF. The CDR3 nucleotides read TGCGCCAGCAGCTTGGATCGGTTAGGGGGCGGGGAGCTGTTTTTT. The complete variable domain, with remaining parts taken from reference TRBV5-1 and TRBJ2-2, reads KAGVTQTPRYLIKTRGQQVTLSCSPISGHRSVSWYQQTPGQGLQFLFEYFSETQRNKGNFPGRFSGRQFSNSRSEMNVSTLELGDSALYLCASSLDRLGGGELFFGEGSRLTVL.